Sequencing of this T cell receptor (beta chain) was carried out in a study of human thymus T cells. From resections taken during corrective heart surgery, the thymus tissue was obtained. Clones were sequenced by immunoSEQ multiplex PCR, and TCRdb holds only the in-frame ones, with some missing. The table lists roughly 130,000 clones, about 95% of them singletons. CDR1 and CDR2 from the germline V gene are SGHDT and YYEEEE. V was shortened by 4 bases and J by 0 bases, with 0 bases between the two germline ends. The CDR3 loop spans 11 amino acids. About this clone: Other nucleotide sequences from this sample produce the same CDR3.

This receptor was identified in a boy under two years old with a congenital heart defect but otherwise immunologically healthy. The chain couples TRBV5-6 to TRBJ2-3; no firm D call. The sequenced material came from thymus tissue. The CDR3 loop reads CASSSTDTQYF. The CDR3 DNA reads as TGTGCCAGCAGCAGCACAGATACGCAGTATTTT.